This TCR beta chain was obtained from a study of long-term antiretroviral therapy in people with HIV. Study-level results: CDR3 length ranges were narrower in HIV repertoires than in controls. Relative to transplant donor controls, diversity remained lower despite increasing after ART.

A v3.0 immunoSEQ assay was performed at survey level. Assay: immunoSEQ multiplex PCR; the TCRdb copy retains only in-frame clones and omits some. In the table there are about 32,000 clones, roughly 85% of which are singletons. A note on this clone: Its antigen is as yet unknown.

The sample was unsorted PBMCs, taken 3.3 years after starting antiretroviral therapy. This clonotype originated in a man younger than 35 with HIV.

The CDR3 DNA follows: TGTGCCAGCAGCTTAGTCGAGGGGACCACTGAAGCTTTCTTT. Its translation: CASSLVEGTTEAFF. The V gene is TRBV7-2, the J gene TRBJ1-1; a weak D match, TRBD1 (5 bases). The V and J ends lost 1 base and 4 bases respectively, with 10 bases between them. CDR3 length: 14 residues. Germline assignment: CDR1 SGHTA and CDR2 FQGNSA.